Below are 29 T cell receptor beta chains sequenced from a single sample in a study of metastatic and nonmetastatic thyroid tumors. Each patient came to thyroid surgery without any prior treatment (of any kind). TCRdb reassembled clones from the PCR reads with MiXCR. The table includes 50,000 to 60,000 clones, approximately 17% detected once. Sequenced sample: blood. Every receptor here comes from a female donor with papillary thyroid cancer or a benign thyroid nodule (not recorded which). Some clones in this sample may be carry-over from other donors' samples.

This clone was counted at least ten times. The J gene is TRBJ2-7, the V gene TRBV28; 8 bases fit TRBD2. Per the germline V gene, CDR1 is MDHEN and CDR2 is SYDVKM. The CDR3 covers 13 residues. Losses at the gene ends were 5 bases for V and 6 bases for J; bases not matched to a gene: 6. The CDR3 reads CASSKFGRGEQYF. CDR3 coding DNA: TGTGCCAGCAGTAAATTCGGGAGGGGCGAGCAGTACTTC.

This clone has a count of ten or more. J is TRBJ2-7 and V is TRBV5-1; 10 bases map to TRBD2. Trimming removed 4 bases from V and 3 bases from J; junction bases left unmatched: 7. CDR1 and CDR2 from the germline V gene are SGHRS and YFSETQ. This CDR3 has 15 residues. CDR3 sequence: CASSPVTSGIYEQYF. DNA of the CDR3: TGCGCCAGCAGCCCCGTTACTAGCGGGATCTACGAGCAGTACTTC.

This clone was picked up many times. The CDR3, as DNA: TGCGCCAGCAGCCCTACCCTGGCTGGCAGGGTATCCTATGGCTACACCTTC. Its translation is CASSPTLAGRVSYGYTF. The chain is built from TRBV4-1 and TRBJ1-2, with a tentative D call TRBD1 (5 bases). V was pared by 4 bases and J by 4 bases, with 22 bases between. The CDR3 is made up of 17 amino acids. The germline V gene has CDR1 MGHRA and CDR2 YSYEKL.

In the case of this clone: Given a much more abundant clone one base away, this may be a read error. V usage is TRBV7-9 and J usage is TRBJ2-2; D remains unclear. The ends were cut back, 3 bases at V and 5 bases at J, with 7 bases in the middle. This CDR3 has 13 residues. The germline CDR1 and CDR2 sequences are SEHNR and FQNEAQ (reference sequence). The CDR3 bases are TGTGCCAGCAGCTTCAAGGCTACCGGGGAGCTGTTTTTT. Residues: CASSFKATGELFF.

This clone was detected a few times. The CDR3 DNA follows: TGTGCCAGCAGAACCGGGACAGGGGACTACGAGCAGTACTTC. It is translated as CASRTGTGDYEQYF. The chain employs TRBV27 and TRBJ2-7; 10 bases line up with TRBD1. There are 14 residues in the CDR3. Germline V CDR1 and CDR2: MNHEY, SMNVEV (reference sequence). With 6 bases clipped from V and 3 bases from J, the junction kept 5 bases outside the gene matches.

The rearrangement joins TRBV28 to TRBJ1-1; no clear D gene. The CDR3 runs to 12 residues. CDR1 is MDHEN, CDR2 SYDVKM, per germline. V shed 6 bases and J shed 6 bases, with 11 bases lying between them. The CDR3 reads CASRPSRAEAFF. As DNA, the CDR3 is TGTGCCAGCAGGCCCTCGCGGGCTGAAGCTTTCTTT.

This clone has a handful of counts. This chain joins TRBV28 and TRBJ1-2; possible D gene TRBD1, 5 bases. CDR1 is MDHEN, CDR2 SYDVKM, per germline. The CDR3 runs 12 residues. Deletions cut 5 bases from V and 7 bases from J, with 11 bases between. The CDR3 protein is CASSGGVGGYTF. In DNA form, the CDR3 reads TGTGCCAGCAGTGGAGGGGTCGGTGGCTACACCTTC.

In this sample, this clone turned up many times. The V gene is TRBV27, the J gene TRBJ1-6, with 8 bases that match TRBD1. Looked up from germline, CDR1 is MNHEY and CDR2 is SMNVEV (reference sequence). V lost 4 bases and J lost 8; bases outside the gene matches: 4. The CDR3 extends over 14 amino acids. The DNA of the CDR3 is TGTGCCAGCAGTTCGACAGGGGCGGATTCACCCCTCCACTTT. Translated, it gives CASSSTGADSPLHF.

This clone has ten or more counts. The identical CDR3 is also encoded by other nucleotide sequences in the sample. The chain is built from TRBV11-2 and TRBJ2-1; D call uncertain. Germline V gene data show CDR1 as SGHAT and CDR2 as FQNNGV. The CDR3 has 14 amino acids. V lost 4 bases to trimming and J lost 4 bases, with 11 bases between them. CDR3 amino acids: CASSSVGRYNEQFF. Here the CDR3 DNA reads TGTGCCAGCAGCTCGGTTGGTAGGTACAATGAGCAGTTCTTC.

This clone occurred many times. The chain joins TRBV20-1 to TRBJ2-7, with a tentative D call TRBD1 (5 bases). Germline V gene lookup returns CDR1 DFQATT and CDR2 SNEGSKA (reference sequence). This CDR3 region has 11 residues. CDR3 amino acids: CRAWGRYEQYF. The CDR3 nucleotides are TGCAGAGCGTGGGGCAGGTACGAGCAGTACTTC.

This clone was observed at least ten times. The rearrangement links TRBV12-3 or TRBV12-4 to TRBJ2-1; 14 bases agree with TRBD2. The CDR3 sequence is 15 residues long. Trimming took 6 bases from V and 9 from J; bases not matched to a gene: 7. CDR3: CASSQTSGRAIEQFF. The CDR3 DNA follows: TGTGCCAGCAGCCAGACTAGCGGGAGGGCGATTGAGCAGTTCTTC.

This clone was counted many times. This chain joins TRBV6-1 and TRBJ2-7, with 11 positions matching TRBD2. V was clipped by 6 bases and J by 3 bases; unmatched bases: 7. CDR3 size: 15 residues. The germline CDR1 and CDR2 sequences are MNHNS and SASEGT. The CDR3 spells CASSKTSGTYYEQYF. DNA for the CDR3: TGTGCCAGCAGCAAGACTAGCGGGACCTACTACGAGCAGTACTTC.

This clone has a count of ten or more. J is TRBJ2-1 and V is TRBV27; 12 nucleotides match TRBD2. CDR1 is MNHEY, CDR2 SMNVEV, per germline (reference sequence). CDR3 length: 15 amino acids. J gave up 4 bases and V 5 bases, and 3 bases lay outside the gene matches. The CDR3 bases are TGTGCCAGCAGTCAACTAGCGGGGGGTTACAATGAGCAGTTCTTC. The encoded protein is CASSQLAGGYNEQFF.

The table lists this clone with many counts. Other DNA sequences within the sample encode an identical CDR3. The rearrangement uses TRBV20-1 and TRBJ1-4; tentative D call: TRBD1 (6 bases). CDR1 is DFQATT and CDR2 is SNEGSKA in the germline V gene (reference sequence). This CDR3 spans 11 amino acids. Trimming took 8 bases from V and 7 from J, leaving 11 bases between them. DNA of the CDR3: TGCAGTTCCTTAGGGGGTGAAAAACTGTTTTTT. It specifies CSSLGGEKLFF.

In this sample, this clone turned up many times. The rearrangement joins TRBV20-1 to TRBJ2-1; no clear D. Germline V gene sequence: CDR1 DFQATT, CDR2 SNEGSKA (reference sequence). Trimming shortened V by 1 base and J by 7 bases, and 11 bases separated the two germline ends. The CDR3 has 13 amino acids. CDR3 amino acids: CSARVWDRNEQFF. The DNA for the CDR3 is TGCAGTGCTAGAGTCTGGGATCGGAATGAGCAGTTCTTC.

This clone is labeled medium-sized (0.01 to 0.1%). The CDR3 DNA follows: TGTGCCACCAGTGGCTCCGGTGGGTACACTGAAGCTTTCTTT. This codes for CATSGSGGYTEAFF. The chain joins TRBV24-1 to TRBJ1-1; D gene uncertain. The CDR3 runs to 14 residues. V was clipped by 5 bases and J by 3 bases, with 12 bases between them. The germline CDR1 and CDR2 sequences are KGHDR and SFDVKD.

Only one count was recorded for this clone. The V and J genes are TRBV5-1 and TRBJ2-1, with 10 bases lining up with TRBD1. The CDR3 runs 15 residues. V trimming: 4 bases; J trimming: 6 bases; junction bases outside the gene matches: 7. CDR1 is SGHRS and CDR2 is YFSETQ in the germline V gene. The CDR3 region is CASSQGQGSGNEQFF. The DNA for the CDR3 is TGCGCCAGCAGCCAGGGACAGGGGTCTGGCAATGAGCAGTTCTTC.

This chain links TRBV7-9 with TRBJ2-7, with D uncertain. V was pared by 10 bases and J by 5 bases, with 18 bases between. CDR3 size: 13 residues. Germline loops: CDR1 SEHNR, CDR2 FQNEAQ (reference sequence). In DNA, the CDR3 is TGTGCCATCCTCCCGCACAGTCTTAACGAGCAGTACTTC. Translated, it gives CAILPHSLNEQYF.

The chain uses TRBV7-2 and TRBJ2-7, with a tentative D call TRBD1 (6 bases). Germline CDR1 SGHTA, CDR2 FQGNSA. The V end was cut by 6 bases, the J end by 3 bases, with 12 bases between. The CDR3 runs 13 residues. The CDR3 nucleotides read TGTGCCAGCAGTTTGGTCAGGGGCTACGAGCAGTACTTC. Protein product: CASSLVRGYEQYF.

Many counts were recorded for this clone. J is TRBJ2-1 and V is TRBV11-1, with D possibly TRBD1 on 6 matching bases. CDR3 length equals 16 residues. V was cut by 5 bases and J by 1 base, with 15 bases left in between. Germline values: CDR1 SGHAT, CDR2 FQDESV (reference sequence). DNA of the CDR3: TGTGCCAGCAGCGCCCGACAGGATCCATCCTACAATGAGCAGTTCTTC. Translated: CASSARQDPSYNEQFF.

This clone was recorded many times. Within the sample, other DNA sequences also encode this same CDR3. This chain uses TRBV19 with TRBJ1-5; the match to TRBD1 covers 8 bases. Germline lookup yields CDR1 LNHDA and CDR2 SQIVND (reference sequence). The CDR3 loop spans 14 amino acids. V was clipped by 6 bases and J by 6 bases; unmatched bases: 7. The CDR3 loop reads CASRQGARSQPQHF. DNA for the CDR3: TGTGCCAGTAGGCAGGGGGCGCGGAGTCAGCCCCAGCATTTT.

The CDR3 bases are TGCAGTGCTAAACCCCGGACAGGGAAGATGACTGAAGCTTTCTTT. Protein sequence: CSAKPRTGKMTEAFF. V is TRBV20-1 and J is TRBJ1-1, with 8 bases lining up with TRBD1. The germline V gene has CDR1 DFQATT and CDR2 SNEGSKA (reference sequence). Trimming cost V 4 bases and J 5 bases; bases outside gene matches: 12. This CDR3 contains 15 residues.

This clone was detected ten times or more. The chain carries TRBV19 and TRBJ2-1; tentatively, D is TRBD2 (6 bases). CDR1 LNHDA and CDR2 SQIVND come from the germline V gene (reference sequence). The CDR3 has 17 residues. Trimming took 5 bases from V and 0 from J, leaving 17 bases between them. The CDR3 sequence: CASSYGGAKSSYNEQFF. As DNA, the CDR3 is TGTGCCAGTAGTTATGGCGGGGCTAAGAGCTCCTACAATGAGCAGTTCTTC.

In the case of this clone: A much larger clone lies one base from this, so it may be a read error. Other DNA sequences in the same sample also yield this CDR3. The rearrangement joins TRBV7-9 to TRBJ1-4; TRBD1 agrees at 11 bases. CDR1 SEHNR and CDR2 FQNEAQ come from the germline V gene (reference sequence). The CDR3 has 16 amino acids. The CDR3 DNA follows: TGTGCCAGCAGCTCGGGACAGGGGGGTACTAATGAAAAACTGCTTTTT. As protein: CASSSGQGGTNEKLLF.

This clone came up many times. The chain carries TRBV3-1 and TRBJ2-1; 16 bases are a match to TRBD2. Germline CDR1 reads LGHDT; CDR2 reads YNNKEL (reference sequence). The CDR3 consists of 19 residues. V lost 4 bases, J lost 5 bases, and 11 bases stayed unmatched. CDR3 in DNA: TGTGCCAGCAGCCTCAGAGGTGGGACTAGCGGGAGGGCCCACAATGAGCAGTTCTTC. Its translation: CASSLRGGTSGRAHNEQFF.

This clone was detected a few times. This chain joins TRBV6-5 and TRBJ2-2; 9 positions agree with TRBD1. In germline, CDR1 is MNHEY, CDR2 SVGAGI. V lost 4 bases to trimming and J lost 6 bases; unmatched junction nucleotides: 12. The length of the CDR3 is 17 residues. The CDR3 DNA follows: TGTGCCAGCAGTTTTGACAGGGGGGTAAGGTTTGCCGGGGAGCTGTTTTTT. It encodes CASSFDRGVRFAGELFF.

This clone was counted only a few times. Relative to the germline gene, one junction end is altered; a read error may explain this. The sample carries other DNA sequences with the same CDR3. The gene calls are TRBV6-1 and TRBJ2-6, with a possible D match to TRBD1 (5 bases). Germline CDR1 MNHNS, CDR2 SASEGT. This CDR3 is built from 17 residues. In DNA form, the CDR3 reads TGTGCCAGCAGCACCCTGGAACAGACTTCTGGGGCCAACGTCCTTACTTTC. It yields the protein CASSTLEQTSGANVLTF.

The sample holds many counts of this clone. V gene TRBV5-6 combines with J gene TRBJ2-1; 7 bases align to TRBD2. CDR1 is SGHDT, CDR2 YYEEEE, per germline. V lost 0 bases to trimming and J lost 4 bases; unmatched junction nucleotides: 7. This CDR3 contains 16 residues. The CDR3 sequence is CASSLAASGTYNEQFF. The CDR3 region has the DNA TGTGCCAGCAGCTTGGCGGCGAGCGGGACTTACAATGAGCAGTTCTTC.

The rearrangement uses TRBV3-1 and TRBJ2-5; no clear D gene. V shed 3 bases and J shed 6 bases, with 8 bases lying between them. The germline gives CDR1 LGHDT, CDR2 YNNKEL (reference sequence). The CDR3 spans 12 residues. The DNA of the CDR3 is TGTGCCAGCAGCCAGGGGTGGAAGACCCAGTACTTC. This sequence encodes CASSQGWKTQYF.